This T cell receptor (beta chain) was identified in a study of blood T cell repertoires in COVID-19 (TCRdb year 2020). Background on the whole study: Samples covering the acute and convalescent phases of COVID-19 were provided by collaborators in the United States, Italy and Spain. The prospective study material was composed of cDNA or gDNA derived from T cells, B-cell-depleted T cells, or PBMCs. The dataset comprised deeply sampled blood TCRbeta repertoires from subjects exposed to, actively infected with, or recovered from COVID-19. The repertoires were made available in a free public database intended to serve as a resource for research on the immune response to SARS-CoV-2. Samples were obtained from the ongoing ImmuneRACE study (first 160 participants) and from about 1,300 subjects provided by 6 global collaborators. A de-identified subject ID, COVID-19 status, age in years and sex were almost always included in the sample metadata. Where available, HLA class I and class II types were obtained from metadata supplied by the sample provider rather than from assay-based typing. General conclusions and limits of the study: Clinical and demographic metadata were provided uncurated, with the amount varying by source and participant.

Notes on this clone: Which antigen it targets is not known. Base qualities are not recorded, but no much larger clone differs from it by a single base.

TCRbeta CDR3 regions were amplified from genomic DNA using the immunoSEQ Assay, a bias-controlled multiplex PCR. Per the original workflow: The number of nucleated cells in each sample was estimated by amplification of reference gene primers within the assay. Sequence reads were collapsed and filtered to measure the absolute abundance of every unique TCRbeta CDR3 rearrangement. For each sample, productive Simpson clonality was calculated by taking the square root of Simpson's diversity index across productive rearrangements. The clones in this table, taken by TCRdb from immuneACCESS, are in-frame only. Not every clone is retained; where verified, under half of the shortfall comes from an unresolved V gene, and the cause of the rest is unknown. V, J and clone size derive from that table, while D and trimming were established from the DNA sequence. For this sample the table gives about 170,000 clones, of which roughly 80% were detected only once. Over 9.5% of the sample is taken by the ten largest.

In the prospective study, participants were roughly 18 to 100 years old, resided in 24 geographic areas of the United States, and were enrolled through a virtual design. In the prospective study, cohorts were assigned on the basis of participant-reported clinical history obtained from a screening survey and a study questionnaire. ImmuneRACE Cohort 3 recovered participants were defined by two consecutive negative NP/OP PCR tests, healthcare professional clearance, or symptom resolution. In the prospective study, mobile phlebotomists collected whole blood, serum and a nasopharyngeal or oropharyngeal swab from each participant. Prospective study participants could optionally give additional blood draws and questionnaires over an approximately two-month period. Blood samples from the prospective study were shipped frozen or at room temperature prior to DNA extraction. The germline V gene (reference sequence) gives CDR1 as SEHNR and CDR2 as FQNEAQ. The CDR3, cysteine through phenylalanine, is 13 amino acids long. Only the CDR3 DNA is retained, 39 bases long and in frame from the first base. Trimming takes 6 bases from V and 5 bases from J, and the germline ends sit 13 bases apart.

The sequence derives from a man aged 45-60 years who had recovered from COVID-19. Specimen: PBMCs or T cells enriched from blood (not recorded which). The chain couples TRBV7-9 to TRBJ1-1; the D segment cannot be called with confidence. The bases read TGTGCCAGCAGTCTCGATGGAGCGACTGAAGCTTTCTTT. This yields the protein CASSLDGATEAFF.